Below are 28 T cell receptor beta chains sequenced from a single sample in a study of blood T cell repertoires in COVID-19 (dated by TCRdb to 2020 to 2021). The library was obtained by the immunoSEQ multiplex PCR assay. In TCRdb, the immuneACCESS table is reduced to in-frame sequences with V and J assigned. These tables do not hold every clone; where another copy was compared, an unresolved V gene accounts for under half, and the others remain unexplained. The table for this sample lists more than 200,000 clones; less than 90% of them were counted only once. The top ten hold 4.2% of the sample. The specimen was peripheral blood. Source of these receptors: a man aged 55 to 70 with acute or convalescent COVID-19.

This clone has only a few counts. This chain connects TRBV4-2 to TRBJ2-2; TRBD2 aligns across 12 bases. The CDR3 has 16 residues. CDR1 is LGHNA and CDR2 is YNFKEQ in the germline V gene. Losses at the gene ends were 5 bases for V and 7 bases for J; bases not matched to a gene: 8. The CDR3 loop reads CASSARTSGNGGELFF. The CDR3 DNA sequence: TGTGCCAGCAGCGCACGGACTAGCGGGAACGGCGGGGAGCTGTTTTTT.

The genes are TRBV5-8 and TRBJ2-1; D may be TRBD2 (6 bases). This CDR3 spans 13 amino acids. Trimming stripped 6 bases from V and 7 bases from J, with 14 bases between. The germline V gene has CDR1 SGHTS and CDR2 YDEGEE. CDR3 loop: CASTDFSGNEQFF. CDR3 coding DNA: TGTGCCAGCACCGACTTCAGCGGGAATGAGCAGTTCTTC.

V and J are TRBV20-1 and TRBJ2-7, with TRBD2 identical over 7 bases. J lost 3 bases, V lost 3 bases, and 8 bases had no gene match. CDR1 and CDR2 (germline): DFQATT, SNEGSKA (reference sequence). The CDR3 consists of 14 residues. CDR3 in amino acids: CSASGGVALYEQYF. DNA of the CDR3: TGCAGTGCTAGTGGGGGGGTCGCCCTCTACGAGCAGTACTTC.

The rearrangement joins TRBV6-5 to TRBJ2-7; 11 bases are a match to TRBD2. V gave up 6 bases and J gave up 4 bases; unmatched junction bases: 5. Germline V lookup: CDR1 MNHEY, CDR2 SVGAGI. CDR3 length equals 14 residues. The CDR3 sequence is CASRRLAGIYEQYF. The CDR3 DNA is TGTGCCAGCAGGAGACTAGCGGGGATATACGAGCAGTACTTC.

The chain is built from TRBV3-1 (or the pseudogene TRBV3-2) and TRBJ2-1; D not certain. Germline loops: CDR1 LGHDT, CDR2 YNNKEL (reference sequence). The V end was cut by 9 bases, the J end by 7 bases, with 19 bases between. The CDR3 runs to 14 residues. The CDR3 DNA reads TGTGCCAGGCTCGAAAGCGTGGAGTTAAATGAGCAGTTCTTC. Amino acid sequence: CARLESVELNEQFF.

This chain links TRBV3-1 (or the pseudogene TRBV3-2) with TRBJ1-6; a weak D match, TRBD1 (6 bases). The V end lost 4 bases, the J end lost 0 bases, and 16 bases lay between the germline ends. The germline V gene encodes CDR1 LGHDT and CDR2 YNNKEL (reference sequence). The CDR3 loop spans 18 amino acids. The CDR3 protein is CASSRRTRGSSYNSPLHF. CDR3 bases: TGTGCCAGCAGCCGCCGTACCAGGGGTAGCTCCTATAATTCACCCCTCCACTTT.

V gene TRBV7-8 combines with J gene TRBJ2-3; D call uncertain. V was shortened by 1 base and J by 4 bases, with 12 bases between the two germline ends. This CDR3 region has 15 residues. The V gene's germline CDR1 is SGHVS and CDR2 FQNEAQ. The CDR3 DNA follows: TGTGCCAGCAGCTTAGTTTCACTGAGTGCAGATACGCAGTATTTT. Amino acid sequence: CASSLVSLSADTQYF.

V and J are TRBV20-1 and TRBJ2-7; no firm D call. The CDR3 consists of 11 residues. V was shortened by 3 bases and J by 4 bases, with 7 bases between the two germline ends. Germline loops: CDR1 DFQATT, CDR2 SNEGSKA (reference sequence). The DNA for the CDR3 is TGCAGTGCTAGTCAGTTTTACGAGCAGTACTTC. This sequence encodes CSASQFYEQYF.

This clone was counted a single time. The CDR3 sequence: CASSPSGAYNEQFF. In nucleotides, the CDR3 is TGTGCCAGCAGCCCTAGCGGAGCCTACAATGAGCAGTTCTTC. V usage is TRBV14 and J usage is TRBJ2-1; TRBD2 matches 7 bases. The V gene end was trimmed by 4 bases and the J gene end by 2 bases; junction bases not matched to a gene: 2. The CDR3 consists of 14 residues. Per germline, CDR1 SGHDN and CDR2 FVKESK.

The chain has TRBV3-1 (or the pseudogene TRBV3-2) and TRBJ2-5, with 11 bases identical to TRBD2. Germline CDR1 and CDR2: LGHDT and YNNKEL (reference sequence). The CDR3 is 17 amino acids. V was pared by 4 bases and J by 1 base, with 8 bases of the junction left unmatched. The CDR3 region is CASSPFRTSGSQETQYF. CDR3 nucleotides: TGTGCCAGCAGCCCATTTCGGACTAGCGGGTCCCAAGAGACCCAGTACTTC.

The chain's CDR3 is CASSFGNTEAFF. The CDR3 bases are TGCGCCAGCAGTTTCGGGAACACTGAAGCTTTCTTT. The V call is TRBV10-1, the J call TRBJ1-1; D is ambiguous. CDR1 WNHNN and CDR2 SYGVQD come from the germline V gene (reference sequence). Trimming removed 5 bases at V and 1 base at J, with 5 bases between. The CDR3 has 12 amino acids.

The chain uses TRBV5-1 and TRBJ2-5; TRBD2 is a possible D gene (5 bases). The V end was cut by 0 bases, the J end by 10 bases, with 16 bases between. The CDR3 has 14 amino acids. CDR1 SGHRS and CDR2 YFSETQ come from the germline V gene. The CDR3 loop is CASSLGALDEGQYF. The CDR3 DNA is TGCGCCAGCAGCTTGGGGGCCCTGGACGAGGGCCAGTACTTC.

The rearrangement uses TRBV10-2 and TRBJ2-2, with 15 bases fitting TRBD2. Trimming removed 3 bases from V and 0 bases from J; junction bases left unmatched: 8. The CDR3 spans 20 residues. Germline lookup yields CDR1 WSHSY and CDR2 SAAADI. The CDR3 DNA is TGCGCCAGCAGTGACGGACTAGCGGGGGGGATGTTCGCGAACACCGGGGAGCTGTTTTTT. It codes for CASSDGLAGGMFANTGELFF.

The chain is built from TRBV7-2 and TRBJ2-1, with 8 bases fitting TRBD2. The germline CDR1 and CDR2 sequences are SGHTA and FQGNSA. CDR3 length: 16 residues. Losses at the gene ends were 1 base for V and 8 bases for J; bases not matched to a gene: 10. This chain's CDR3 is CASSLVAGGIQDEQFF. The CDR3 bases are TGTGCCAGCAGCTTAGTCGCGGGGGGAATTCAGGATGAGCAGTTCTTC.

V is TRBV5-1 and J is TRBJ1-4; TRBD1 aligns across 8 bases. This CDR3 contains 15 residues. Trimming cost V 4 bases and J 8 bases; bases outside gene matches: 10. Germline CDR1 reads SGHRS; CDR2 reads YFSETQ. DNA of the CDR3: TGCGCCAGCAGCGCGGGACAGGCGATCGGAGAAAAACTGTTTTTT. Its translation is CASSAGQAIGEKLFF.

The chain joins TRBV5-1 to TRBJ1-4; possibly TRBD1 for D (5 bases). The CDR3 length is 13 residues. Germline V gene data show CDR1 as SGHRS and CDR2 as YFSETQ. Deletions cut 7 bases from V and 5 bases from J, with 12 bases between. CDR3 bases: TGCGCCAGCCACACGGACAACAATGAAAAACTGTTTTTT. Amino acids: CASHTDNNEKLFF.

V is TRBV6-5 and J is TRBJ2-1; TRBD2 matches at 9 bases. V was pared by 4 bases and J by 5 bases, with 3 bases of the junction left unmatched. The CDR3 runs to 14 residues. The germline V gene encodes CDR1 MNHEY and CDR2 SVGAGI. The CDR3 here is CASSWTSVDNEQFF. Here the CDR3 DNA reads TGTGCCAGCAGTTGGACTAGCGTAGACAATGAGCAGTTCTTC.

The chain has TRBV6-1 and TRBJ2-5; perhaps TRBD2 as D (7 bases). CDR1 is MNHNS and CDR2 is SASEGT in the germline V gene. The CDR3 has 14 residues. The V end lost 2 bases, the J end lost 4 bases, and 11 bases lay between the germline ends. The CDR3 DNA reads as TGTGCCAGCAGTGAAACGGGGGGCCTAGAGACCCAGTACTTC. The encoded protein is CASSETGGLETQYF.

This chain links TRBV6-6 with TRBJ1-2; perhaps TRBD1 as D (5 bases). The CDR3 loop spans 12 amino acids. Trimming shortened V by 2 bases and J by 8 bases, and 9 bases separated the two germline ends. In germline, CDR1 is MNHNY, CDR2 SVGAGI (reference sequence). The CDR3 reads CASSYTDRGYTF. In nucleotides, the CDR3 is TGTGCCAGCAGTTACACAGACAGAGGCTACACCTTC.

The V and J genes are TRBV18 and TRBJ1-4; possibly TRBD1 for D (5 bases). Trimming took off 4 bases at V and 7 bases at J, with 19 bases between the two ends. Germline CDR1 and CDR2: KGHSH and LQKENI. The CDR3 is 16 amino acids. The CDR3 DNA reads TGTGCCAGCTCACGGATGGGACTCCCGGGTGGTGAAAAACTGTTTTTT. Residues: CASSRMGLPGGEKLFF.

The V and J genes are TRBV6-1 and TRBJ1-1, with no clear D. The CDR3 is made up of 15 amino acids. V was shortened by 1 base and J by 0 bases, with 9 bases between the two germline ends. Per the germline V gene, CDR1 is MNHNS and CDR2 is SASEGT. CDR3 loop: CASSEVNLLNTEAFF. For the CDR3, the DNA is TGTGCCAGCAGTGAAGTAAACCTACTGAACACTGAAGCTTTCTTT.

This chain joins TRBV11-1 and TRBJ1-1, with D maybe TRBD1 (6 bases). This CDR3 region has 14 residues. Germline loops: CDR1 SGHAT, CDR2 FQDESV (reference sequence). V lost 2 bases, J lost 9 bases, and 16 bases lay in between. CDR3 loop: CASSLSPRTVKAFF. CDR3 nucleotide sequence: TGTGCCAGCAGCTTATCCCCGCGGACAGTCAAAGCTTTCTTT.

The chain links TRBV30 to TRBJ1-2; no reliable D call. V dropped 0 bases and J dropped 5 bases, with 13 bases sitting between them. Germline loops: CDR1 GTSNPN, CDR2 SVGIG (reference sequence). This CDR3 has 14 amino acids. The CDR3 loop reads CAWSVSGFSYGYTF. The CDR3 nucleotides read TGTGCCTGGAGTGTTTCGGGGTTCTCATATGGCTACACCTTC.

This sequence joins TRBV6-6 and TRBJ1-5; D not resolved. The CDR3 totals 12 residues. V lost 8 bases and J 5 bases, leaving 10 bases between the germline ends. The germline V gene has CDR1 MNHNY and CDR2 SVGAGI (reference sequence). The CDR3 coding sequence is TGTGCCAGCGACACAGAAGATCAGCCCCAGCATTTT. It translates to CASDTEDQPQHF.

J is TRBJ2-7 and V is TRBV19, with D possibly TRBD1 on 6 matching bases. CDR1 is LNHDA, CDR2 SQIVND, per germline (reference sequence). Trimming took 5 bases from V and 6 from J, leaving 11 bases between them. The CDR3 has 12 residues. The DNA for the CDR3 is TGTGCCAGTAGTCCCAGGGGTGTCGAGCAGTACTTC. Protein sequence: CASSPRGVEQYF.

The CDR3 region is CASSPHRGAPTYGYTF. The DNA of the CDR3 is TGCGCCAGCAGTCCCCACCGGGGGGCACCTACCTATGGCTACACCTTC. V gene TRBV23-1 combines with J gene TRBJ1-2; tentative D call: TRBD1 (6 bases). TRBV23-1 is sorted into the ORF group, with uncertain function. The germline V and J ends were trimmed by 4 bases and 4 bases, with 19 bases remaining between them. This CDR3 contains 16 residues.

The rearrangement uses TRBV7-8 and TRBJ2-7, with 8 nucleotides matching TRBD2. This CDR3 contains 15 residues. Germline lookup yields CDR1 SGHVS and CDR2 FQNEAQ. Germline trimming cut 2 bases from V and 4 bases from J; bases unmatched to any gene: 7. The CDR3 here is CASSLIPAGEYEQYF. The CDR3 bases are TGTGCCAGCAGCTTAATACCAGCGGGAGAGTACGAGCAGTACTTC.

CDR3 sequence (DNA): TGTGCTAGTGGTCCTTTAGCGGGGGGGGAGGCAGATACGCAGTATTTT. Amino acid sequence: CASGPLAGGEADTQYF. This chain links TRBV12-5 with TRBJ2-3, with 11 bases that match TRBD2. CDR1 LGHNT and CDR2 FRNRAP come from the germline V gene. The ends lost 5 bases at V and 4 bases at J; junction bases unmatched: 8. The CDR3 extends over 16 amino acids.